This T cell receptor beta chain was sequenced in a study of blood T cell repertoires in COVID-19. This clone was observed once. Per the original data handling: Reference gene primers were amplified, and this amplification served to estimate nucleated cell counts. The method was immunoSEQ multiplex PCR; TCRdb's version includes in-frame clones alone and lacks a portion of them. That table is the source of V, J and clone size, and D and trimming were worked out from the DNA. The repertoire holds roughly 500,000 clones, with about 91% as singletons. With 0 bases removed from V and 2 bases from J, the gap between germline ends came to 11 bases. Germline V gene data show CDR1 as LGHDT and CDR2 as YNNKEL (reference sequence). The CDR3 is made up of 17 amino acids.

V gene TRBV3-1 (or the pseudogene TRBV3-2) combines with J gene TRBJ2-6, with D tentatively TRBD1 (5 bases). The sequencing sample was made of peripheral blood. The sequence was collected from a young man with COVID-19, enrolled during active disease. CDR3 nucleotide sequence: TGTGCCAGCAGCCAAGATATAGGGGTAGCTGGGGCCAACGTCCTGACTTTC. Translated, it gives CASSQDIGVAGANVLTF.